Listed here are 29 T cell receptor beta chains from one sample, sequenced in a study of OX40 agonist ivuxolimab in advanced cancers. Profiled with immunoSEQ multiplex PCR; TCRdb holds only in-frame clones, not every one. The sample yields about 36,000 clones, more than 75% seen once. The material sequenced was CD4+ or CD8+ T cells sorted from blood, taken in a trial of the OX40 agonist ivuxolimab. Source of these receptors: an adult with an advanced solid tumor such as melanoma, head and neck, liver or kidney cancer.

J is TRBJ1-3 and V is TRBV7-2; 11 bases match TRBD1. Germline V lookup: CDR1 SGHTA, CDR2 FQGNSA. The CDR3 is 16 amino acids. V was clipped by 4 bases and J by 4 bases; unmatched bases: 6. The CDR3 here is CASSSWTGGTGNTIYF. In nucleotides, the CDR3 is TGTGCCAGCAGCTCATGGACAGGGGGCACAGGAAACACCATATATTTT.

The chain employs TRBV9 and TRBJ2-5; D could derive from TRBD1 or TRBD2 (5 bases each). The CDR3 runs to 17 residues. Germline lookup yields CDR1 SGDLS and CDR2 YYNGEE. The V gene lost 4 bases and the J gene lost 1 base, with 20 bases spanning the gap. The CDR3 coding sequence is TGTGCCAGCAGCCCCCCCCGGGGACCCCGAAGCCAAGAGACCCAGTACTTC. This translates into CASSPPRGPRSQETQYF.

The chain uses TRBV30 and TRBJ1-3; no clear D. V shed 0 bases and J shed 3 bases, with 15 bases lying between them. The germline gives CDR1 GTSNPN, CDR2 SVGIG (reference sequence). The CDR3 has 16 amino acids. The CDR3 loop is CAWSVRDGYRGNTIYF. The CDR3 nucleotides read TGTGCCTGGAGTGTACGAGACGGCTACCGTGGAAACACCATATATTTT.

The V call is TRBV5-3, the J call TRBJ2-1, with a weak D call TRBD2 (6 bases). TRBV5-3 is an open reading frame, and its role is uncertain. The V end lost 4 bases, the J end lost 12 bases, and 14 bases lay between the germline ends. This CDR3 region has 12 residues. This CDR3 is CARSNRDLTQFF. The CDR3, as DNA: TGTGCCAGAAGCAACCGGGACTTGACGCAGTTCTTC.

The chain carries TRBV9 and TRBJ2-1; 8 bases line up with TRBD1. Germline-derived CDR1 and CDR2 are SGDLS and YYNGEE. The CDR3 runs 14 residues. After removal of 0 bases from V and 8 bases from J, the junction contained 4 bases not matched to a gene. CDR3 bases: TGTGCCAGCAGCGTAGCGGACAGGGTCGATGAGCAGTTCTTC. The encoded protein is CASSVADRVDEQFF.

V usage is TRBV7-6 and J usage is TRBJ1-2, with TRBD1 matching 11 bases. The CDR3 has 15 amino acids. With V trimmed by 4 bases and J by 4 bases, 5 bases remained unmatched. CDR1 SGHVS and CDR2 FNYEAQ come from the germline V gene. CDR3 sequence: CASSYRTGGFYGYTF. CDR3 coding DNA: TGTGCCAGCAGCTATAGGACAGGGGGCTTCTATGGCTACACCTTC.

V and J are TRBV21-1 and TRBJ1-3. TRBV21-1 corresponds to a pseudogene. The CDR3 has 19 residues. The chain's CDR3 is CASSPLEVVREQSGNTIYF. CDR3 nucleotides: TGTGCCAGCAGCCCTCTCGAGGTGGTAAGGGAACAATCTGGAAACACCATATATTTT.

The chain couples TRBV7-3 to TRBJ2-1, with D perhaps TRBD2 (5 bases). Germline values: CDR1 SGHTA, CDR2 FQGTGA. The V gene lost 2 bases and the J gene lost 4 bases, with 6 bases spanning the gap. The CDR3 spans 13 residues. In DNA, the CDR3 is TGTGCCAGCAGCTTAGGACTGTACAATGAGCAGTTCTTC. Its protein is CASSLGLYNEQFF.

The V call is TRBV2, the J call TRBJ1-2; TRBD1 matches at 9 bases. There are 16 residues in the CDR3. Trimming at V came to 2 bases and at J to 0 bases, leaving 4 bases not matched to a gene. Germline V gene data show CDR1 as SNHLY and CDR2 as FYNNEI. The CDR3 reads CASSETWDRANYGYTF. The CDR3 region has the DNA TGTGCCAGCAGTGAAACCTGGGACAGGGCTAACTATGGCTACACCTTC. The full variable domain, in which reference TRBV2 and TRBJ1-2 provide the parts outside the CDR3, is EPEVTQTPSHQVTQMGQEVILRCVPISNHLYFYWYRQILGQKVEFLVSFYNNEISEKSEIFDDQFSVERPDGSNFTLKIRSTKLEDSAMYFCASSETWDRANYGYTFGSGTRLTVV.

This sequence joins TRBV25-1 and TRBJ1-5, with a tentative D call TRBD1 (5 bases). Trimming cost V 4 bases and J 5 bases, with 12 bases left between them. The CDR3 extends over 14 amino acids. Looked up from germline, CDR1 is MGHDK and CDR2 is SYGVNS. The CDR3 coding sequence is TGTGCCAGCAGTGGGGGGGGAGGCCATCAGCCCCAGCATTTT. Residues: CASSGGGGHQPQHF.

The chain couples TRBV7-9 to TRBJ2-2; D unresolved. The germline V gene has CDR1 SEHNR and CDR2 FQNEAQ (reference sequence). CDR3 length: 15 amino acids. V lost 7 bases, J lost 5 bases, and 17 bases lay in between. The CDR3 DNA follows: TGTGCCAGCAACACGAGGTTGGAACATACCGGGGAGCTGTTTTTT. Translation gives CASNTRLEHTGELFF.

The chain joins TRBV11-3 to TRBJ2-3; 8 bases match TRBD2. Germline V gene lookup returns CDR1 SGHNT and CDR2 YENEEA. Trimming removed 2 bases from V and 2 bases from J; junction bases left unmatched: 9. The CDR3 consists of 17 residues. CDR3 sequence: CASSLNGRAPYTDTQYF. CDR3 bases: TGTGCCAGCAGCTTAAACGGGAGGGCCCCGTACACAGATACGCAGTATTTT.

The chain's CDR3 is CASSPDRELFF. The CDR3 DNA sequence: TGTGCCAGCAGTCCGGACAGGGAGCTGTTTTTT. This chain links TRBV7-9 with TRBJ2-2; D is perhaps TRBD1 (5 bases). V was cut by 6 bases and J by 9 bases, with 8 bases left in between. Germline V gene sequence: CDR1 SEHNR, CDR2 FQNEAQ (reference sequence). The CDR3 loop spans 11 amino acids.

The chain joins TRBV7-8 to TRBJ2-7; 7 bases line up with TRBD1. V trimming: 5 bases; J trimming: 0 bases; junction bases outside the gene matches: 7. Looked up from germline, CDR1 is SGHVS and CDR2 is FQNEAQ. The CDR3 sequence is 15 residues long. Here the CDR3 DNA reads TGTGCCAGCAGCGAACTACAGGGGCCCTCCTACGAGCAGTACTTC. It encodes CASSELQGPSYEQYF.

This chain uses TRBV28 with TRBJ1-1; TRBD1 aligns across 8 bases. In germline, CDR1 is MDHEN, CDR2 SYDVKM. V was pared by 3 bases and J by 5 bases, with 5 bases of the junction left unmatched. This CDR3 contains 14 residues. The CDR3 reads CASSFPGDRTEAFF. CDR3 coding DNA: TGTGCCAGCAGTTTCCCGGGGGACAGGACTGAAGCTTTCTTT.

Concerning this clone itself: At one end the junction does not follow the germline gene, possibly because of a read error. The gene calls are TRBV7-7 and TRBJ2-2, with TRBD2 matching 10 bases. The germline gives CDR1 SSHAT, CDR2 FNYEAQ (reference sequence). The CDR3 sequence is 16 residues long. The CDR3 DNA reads TGTGCTAGCAGCTTTTCTAGCGGGAGTTTGGCCGGGGAGCTGTTTTTT. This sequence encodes CASSFSSGSLAGELFF.

CDR3 sequence: CASSFTSGTYEQYF. CDR3 nucleotides: TGTGCCAGCAGTTTTACATCTGGGACCTACGAGCAGTACTTC. J is TRBJ2-7 and V is TRBV28, with D unclear. The CDR3 is made up of 14 amino acids. V gave up 3 bases and J gave up 2 bases, with 11 bases separating them. Germline CDR1 MDHEN, CDR2 SYDVKM. Variable domain in full (rest from reference TRBV28 and TRBJ2-7): DVKVTQSSRYLVKRTGEKVFLECVQDMDHENMFWYRQDPGLGLRLIYFSYDVKMKEKGDIPEGYSVSREKKERFSLILESASTNQTSMYLCASSFTSGTYEQYFGPGTRLTVT.

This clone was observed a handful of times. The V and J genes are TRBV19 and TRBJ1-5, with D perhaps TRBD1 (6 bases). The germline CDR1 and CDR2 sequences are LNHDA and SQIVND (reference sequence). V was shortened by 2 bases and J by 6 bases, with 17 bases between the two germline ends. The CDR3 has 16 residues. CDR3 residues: CASSISAGATGQPQHF. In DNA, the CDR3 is TGTGCCAGTAGTATATCGGCAGGGGCCACAGGTCAGCCCCAGCATTTT. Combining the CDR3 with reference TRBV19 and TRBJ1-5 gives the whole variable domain DGGITQSPKYLFRKEGQNVTLSCEQNLNHDAMYWYRQDPGQGLRLIYYSQIVNDFQKGDIAEGYSVSREKKESFPLTVTSAQKNPTAFYLCASSISAGATGQPQHFGDGTRLSIL.

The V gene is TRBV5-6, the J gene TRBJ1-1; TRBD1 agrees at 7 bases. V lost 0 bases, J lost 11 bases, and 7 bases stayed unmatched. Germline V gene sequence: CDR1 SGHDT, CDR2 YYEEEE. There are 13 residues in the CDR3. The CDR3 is CASSLEKGARAFF. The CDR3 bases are TGTGCCAGCAGCTTGGAAAAGGGGGCGCGGGCTTTCTTT.

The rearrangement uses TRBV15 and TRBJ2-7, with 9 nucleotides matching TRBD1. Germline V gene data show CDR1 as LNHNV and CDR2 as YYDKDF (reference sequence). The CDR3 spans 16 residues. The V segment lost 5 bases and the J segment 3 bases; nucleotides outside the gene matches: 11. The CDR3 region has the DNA TGTGCCACCAGCGGCGCCCGGGACAGGGTATTCTACGAGCAGTACTTC. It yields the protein CATSGARDRVFYEQYF.

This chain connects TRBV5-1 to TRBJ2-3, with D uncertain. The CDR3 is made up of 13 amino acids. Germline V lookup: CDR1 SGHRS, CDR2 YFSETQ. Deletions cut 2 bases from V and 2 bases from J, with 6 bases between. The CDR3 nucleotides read TGCGCCAGCAGCTTTGGGGTCACAGATACGCAGTATTTT. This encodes CASSFGVTDTQYF.

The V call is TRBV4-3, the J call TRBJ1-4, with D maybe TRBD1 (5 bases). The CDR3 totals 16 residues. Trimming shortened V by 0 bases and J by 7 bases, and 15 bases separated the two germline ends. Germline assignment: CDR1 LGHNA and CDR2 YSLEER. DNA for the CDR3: TGCGCCAGCAGCCAAGAAGGTCACAGGTTTGGTGAAAAACTGTTTTTT. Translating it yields CASSQEGHRFGEKLFF.

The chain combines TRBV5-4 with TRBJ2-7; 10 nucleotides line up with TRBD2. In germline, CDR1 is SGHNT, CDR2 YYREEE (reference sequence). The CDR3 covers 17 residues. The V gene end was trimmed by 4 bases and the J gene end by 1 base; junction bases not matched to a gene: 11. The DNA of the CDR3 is TGTGCCAGCAGCCAGAGGACTAGCGGCGCCCTATCCTACGAGCAGTACTTC. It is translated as CASSQRTSGALSYEQYF.

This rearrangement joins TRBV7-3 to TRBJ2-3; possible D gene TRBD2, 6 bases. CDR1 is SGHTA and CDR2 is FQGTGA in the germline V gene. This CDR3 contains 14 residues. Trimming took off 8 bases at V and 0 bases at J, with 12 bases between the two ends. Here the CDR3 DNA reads TGTGCCAGCGTGGGTGGGGGGAGCACAGATACGCAGTATTTT. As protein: CASVGGGSTDTQYF.

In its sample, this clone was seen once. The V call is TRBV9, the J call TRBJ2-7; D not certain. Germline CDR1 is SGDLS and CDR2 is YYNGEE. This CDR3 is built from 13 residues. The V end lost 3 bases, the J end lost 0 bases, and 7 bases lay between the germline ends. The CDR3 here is CASSDESSYEQYF. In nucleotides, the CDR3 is TGTGCCAGCAGCGATGAAAGCTCCTACGAGCAGTACTTC. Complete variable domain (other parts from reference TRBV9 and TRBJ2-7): DSGVTQTPKHLITATGQRVTLRCSPRSGDLSVYWYQQSLDQGLQFLIQYYNGEERAKGNILERFSAQQFPDLHSELNLSSLELGDSALYFCASSDESSYEQYFGPGTRLTVT.

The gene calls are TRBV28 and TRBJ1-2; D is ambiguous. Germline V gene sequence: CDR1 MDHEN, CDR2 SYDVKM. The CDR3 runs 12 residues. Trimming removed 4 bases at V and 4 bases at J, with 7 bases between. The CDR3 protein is CASSSDPYGYTF. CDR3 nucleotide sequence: TGTGCCAGCAGTTCGGACCCCTATGGCTACACCTTC.

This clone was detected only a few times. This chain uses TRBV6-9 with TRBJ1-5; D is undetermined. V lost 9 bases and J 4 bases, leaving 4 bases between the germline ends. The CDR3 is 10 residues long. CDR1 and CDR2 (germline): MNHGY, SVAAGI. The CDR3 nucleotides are TGTGCCAGGGCTAATCAGCCCCAGCATTTT. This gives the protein CARANQPQHF.

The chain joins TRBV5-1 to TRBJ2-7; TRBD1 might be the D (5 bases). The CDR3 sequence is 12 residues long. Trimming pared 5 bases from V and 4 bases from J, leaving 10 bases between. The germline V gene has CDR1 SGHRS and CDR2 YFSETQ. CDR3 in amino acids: CASRRQGYEQYF. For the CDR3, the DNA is TGCGCCAGCAGGCGTCAGGGATACGAGCAGTACTTC.

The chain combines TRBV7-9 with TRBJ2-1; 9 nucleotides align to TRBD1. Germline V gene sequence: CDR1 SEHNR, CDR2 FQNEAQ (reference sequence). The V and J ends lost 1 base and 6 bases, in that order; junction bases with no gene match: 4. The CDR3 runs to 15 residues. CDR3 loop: CASSLVGTGSNEQFF. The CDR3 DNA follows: TGTGCCAGCAGCTTAGTCGGGACAGGGTCCAATGAGCAGTTCTTC.